Listed below are T cell receptor beta chains from one sample, sequenced in a study of T cell changes during pregnancy in multiple sclerosis. Clones were sequenced by immunoSEQ multiplex PCR, and TCRdb holds only the in-frame ones, with some missing. The table includes tens of thousands of clones, about 96% detected once. The source was CD8+ T cells from peripheral blood mononuclear cells, collected after pregnancy. The receptors here all came from a female donor with multiple sclerosis, enrolled in a pregnancy study. CDR3s include the opening cysteine and the closing phenylalanine or tryptophan. D genes are given only for firm matches. Some rows mark clone size as missing; the rest say once, few, many or name a class of expanded clone.

d_gene,j_gene,abundance,v_gene,CDR3nt,CDR3aa
-,TRBJ2-1,-,TRBV10-3,TGTGCCATCACTAACCCGACTAGGAATGAGCAGTTCTTC,CAITNPTRNEQFF
-,TRBJ2-5,-,TRBV27,TGTGCCAGCAGTTTATGGAACAGGGCAGAGACCCAGTACTTC,CASSLWNRAETQYF
-,TRBJ2-1,-,TRBV7-8,TGTGCCAGCAGCTTATACCGGGACCGGGGGATCAATGAGCAGTTCTTC,CASSLYRDRGINEQFF
-,TRBJ2-1,-,TRBV5-4,TGTGCCAGCAGCTTAGCGGAAATCTCAGAGGGCAATGAGCAGTTCTTC,CASSLAEISEGNEQFF
-,TRBJ2-5,-,TRBV11-2,TGTGCCAGCAGCTTAGATGTTCCGCTGCGGGAGACCCAGTACTTC,CASSLDVPLRETQYF
TRBD1,TRBJ2-1,-,TRBV27,TGTGCCAGCAGTTCCTCCGGGACAGGGCTTCTGGATGAGCAGTTCTTC,CASSSSGTGLLDEQFF
-,TRBJ2-1,-,TRBV28,TGTGCCAGCAGTTTGCTTACAGGGAATGAGCAGTTCTTC,CASSLLTGNEQFF
TRBD2,TRBJ2-3,-,TRBV5-1,TGCGCCAGCAGCGGTGAACTAGCGGGAGGGCCGACAGATACGCAGTATTTT,CASSGELAGGPTDTQYF
TRBD2,TRBJ2-1,-,TRBV19,TGTGCCAGTAGTATGACTAGCGGGAGGGCGTCCTACAATGAGCAGTTCTTC,CASSMTSGRASYNEQFF
-,TRBJ2-3,-,TRBV19,TGTGCCAGTAGTATCGGAGGGCCGGGAACGCAGTATTTT,CASSIGGPGTQYF
-,TRBJ2-7,-,TRBV14,TGTGCCAGCAGCGCACAGGGCCCAACCTACGAGCAGTACTTC,CASSAQGPTYEQYF
-,TRBJ2-3,-,TRBV11-2,TGTGCCAGCAGCTTAAACGGGATCTACGTGGGCACAGATACGCAGTATTTT,CASSLNGIYVGTDTQYF
-,TRBJ1-5,-,TRBV11-2,TGTGCCAGCAGCTTAGATCCAGGGGAACAGCCCCAGCATTTT,CASSLDPGEQPQHF
TRBD2,TRBJ2-1,few,TRBV6-6,TGTGCCAGCAGTACTAGCGGGGGCTACAATGAGCAGTTCTTC,CASSTSGGYNEQFF
TRBD2,TRBJ2-5,-,TRBV9,TGTGCCAGCAGCGTTACCGCGGGGGGGGCGCTGGGGTTAGAGACCCAGTACTTC,CASSVTAGGALGLETQYF
-,TRBJ2-7,-,TRBV7-9,TGTGCCAGCAGCCCCCCAGCGGCCGACGAGCAGTACTTC,CASSPPAADEQYF
-,TRBJ2-1,once,TRBV9,TGTGCCAGCAGCGTAGGTCGCGGGACCTCCTACAATGAGCAGTTCTTC,CASSVGRGTSYNEQFF
TRBD1,TRBJ1-5,-,TRBV5-8,TGTGCCAGCAGCTTCAACTCCCGGGACAGGGGTTGGGATCAGCCCCAGCATTTT,CASSFNSRDRGWDQPQHF
-,TRBJ2-3,-,TRBV11-2,TGTGCCAGCAGCTTAGTGGGCAGCACAGATACGCAGTATTTT,CASSLVGSTDTQYF